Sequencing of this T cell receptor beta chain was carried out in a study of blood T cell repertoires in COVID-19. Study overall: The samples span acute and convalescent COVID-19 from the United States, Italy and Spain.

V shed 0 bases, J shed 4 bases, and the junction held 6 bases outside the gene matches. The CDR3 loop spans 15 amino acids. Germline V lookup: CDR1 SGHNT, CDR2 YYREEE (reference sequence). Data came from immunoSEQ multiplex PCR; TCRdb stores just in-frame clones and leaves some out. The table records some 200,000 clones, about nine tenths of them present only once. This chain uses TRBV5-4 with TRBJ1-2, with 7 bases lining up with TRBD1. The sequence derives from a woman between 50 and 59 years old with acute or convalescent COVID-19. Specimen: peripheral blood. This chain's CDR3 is CASSLVRGAGYGYTF. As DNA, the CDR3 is TGTGCCAGCAGCTTGGTCAGGGGGGCGGGCTATGGCTACACCTTC.